Each of the 5 T cell receptor beta chains below was sequenced from the same sample in a study of blood T cells in healthy people across ages. With a J-beta primer mix and a sample-barcoded 5' primer, a second PCR ran about 6 to 11 cycles. Via MiXCR, TCRdb re-called the 5' RACE reads, giving one row per CDR3 protein. The table records 1.5 million to 2 million distinct CDR3 sequences, 49% of them present only once. The sequenced sample consisted of blood. These receptors all stem from a woman aged 40 to 50 in good health.

The V gene is TRBV2, the J gene TRBJ2-5; 8 bases align to TRBD2. This CDR3 comprises 14 residues. V lost 3 bases and J lost 7; bases outside the gene matches: 7. CDR1 and CDR2 (germline): SNHLY, FYNNEI. The CDR3 coding sequence is TGTGCCAGCAGTGATTCTCTAGCGGGCCGGACCCAGTACTTC. As protein: CASSDSLAGRTQYF. The variable domain in full, with the rest retrieved from reference TRBV2 and TRBJ2-5, is EPEVTQTPSHQVTQMGQEVILRCVPISNHLYFYWYRQILGQKVEFLVSFYNNEISEKSEIFDDQFSVERPDGSNFTLKIRSTKLEDSAMYFCASSDSLAGRTQYFGPGTRLLVL.

The chain uses TRBV6-5 and TRBJ1-2, with 9 bases lining up with TRBD1. The CDR3 spans 15 residues. V gave up 5 bases and J gave up 0 bases; unmatched junction bases: 4. The germline V gene encodes CDR1 MNHEY and CDR2 SVGAGI. The CDR3 coding sequence is TGTGCCAGCAGTGGGGACAGGGCAGCTAACTATGGCTACACCTTC. It translates to CASSGDRAANYGYTF.

This clonotype was seen a single time. The chain links TRBV6-2 or TRBV6-3 to TRBJ2-1; 7 positions agree with TRBD2. The V gene end was trimmed by 1 base and the J gene end by 8 bases; junction bases not matched to a gene: 8. The germline gives CDR1 MNHEY, CDR2 SVGEGT. The CDR3 loop spans 15 amino acids. CDR3 sequence (DNA): TGTGCCAGCAGTTACTTTTCGACTAGCTCCGATGAGCAGTTCTTC. Amino acids: CASSYFSTSSDEQFF.

The V call is TRBV10-3, the J call TRBJ2-7; D is perhaps TRBD1 (6 bases). The germline V gene has CDR1 ENHRY and CDR2 SYGVKD. The CDR3 totals 13 residues. V was pared by 6 bases and J by 7 bases, with 16 bases between. Here the CDR3 DNA reads TGTGCCATCAGGGACATCACAGGGTATGAGCAGTACTTC. Encoded protein: CAIRDITGYEQYF.

This chain uses TRBV18 with TRBJ2-5; D possibly corresponds to TRBD1 (5 bases). Germline CDR1 reads KGHSH; CDR2 reads LQKENI. V gave up 3 bases and J gave up 5 bases, with 13 bases separating them. CDR3 length: 14 residues. CDR3 sequence reads: CASSPDAGMETQYF. The CDR3, as DNA: TGTGCCAGCTCACCGGATGCAGGGATGGAGACCCAGTACTTC.